A single sample gave rise to the 18 T cell receptor beta chains below, sequenced in a study of OX40 agonist ivuxolimab in advanced cancers. Measured with immunoSEQ multiplex PCR; TCRdb has only the in-frame clones, and not every one. The sample records some 83,000 clones, 90% being singletons. This material consisted of CD4+ or CD8+ T cells sorted from blood, taken in a trial of the OX40 agonist ivuxolimab. All receptors come from an adult with an advanced solid tumor such as melanoma, head and neck, liver or kidney cancer.

The chain couples TRBV28 to TRBJ1-3, with 9 bases lining up with TRBD1. This CDR3 has 14 residues. In germline, CDR1 is MDHEN, CDR2 SYDVKM. The trim removed 5 bases at V and 5 bases at J, leaving 4 bases unmatched. CDR3 DNA sequence: TGTGCCAGCAGTCTCGGGACAGGGAGAAACACCATATATTTT. This gives the protein CASSLGTGRNTIYF. The full variable domain, rest sourced from reference TRBV28 and TRBJ1-3, is DVKVTQSSRYLVKRTGEKVFLECVQDMDHENMFWYRQDPGLGLRLIYFSYDVKMKEKGDIPEGYSVSREKKERFSLILESASTNQTSMYLCASSLGTGRNTIYFGEGSWLTVV.

The rearrangement links TRBV2 to TRBJ1-4; no clear D. The CDR3 extends over 15 amino acids. Trimming pared 6 bases from V and 7 bases from J, leaving 18 bases between. CDR1 and CDR2 (germline): SNHLY, FYNNEI. In DNA, the CDR3 is TGTGCCAGCAGCCGGAGTTCCCCGAAGAGTGAAAAACTGTTTTTT. This translates into CASSRSSPKSEKLFF.

The V call is TRBV10-3, the J call TRBJ2-1; TRBD2 matches 7 bases. Germline values: CDR1 ENHRY, CDR2 SYGVKD. J lost 0 bases, V lost 10 bases, and 0 bases had no gene match. The CDR3 consists of 12 residues. The CDR3 region is CATSGSYNEQFF. The CDR3 nucleotides read TGTGCCACTAGCGGCTCCTACAATGAGCAGTTCTTC.

This chain links TRBV7-2 with TRBJ2-1; no reliable D call. The CDR3 contains 16 residues. Per the germline V gene, CDR1 is SGHTA and CDR2 is FQGNSA. Trimming cost V 1 base and J 3 bases, with 13 bases left between them. The CDR3 nucleotides read TGTGCCAGCAGCTTAGACTCACCTTCTGTCTACAATGAGCAGTTCTTC. Protein sequence: CASSLDSPSVYNEQFF.

The rearrangement uses TRBV4-2 and TRBJ2-2; no clear D gene. The V end lost 4 bases, the J end lost 0 bases, and 9 bases lay between the germline ends. This CDR3 spans 15 amino acids. Germline-derived CDR1 and CDR2 are LGHNA and YNFKEQ. DNA of the CDR3: TGTGCCAGCAGCCCGGCCACCACGAACACCGGGGAGCTGTTTTTT. This gives the protein CASSPATTNTGELFF.

This chain connects TRBV5-1 to TRBJ2-1, with 7 bases aligning to TRBD1. After removal of 0 bases from V and 6 bases from J, the junction contained 9 bases not matched to a gene. This CDR3 contains 16 residues. Germline CDR1 and CDR2: SGHRS and YFSETQ. CDR3 residues: CASSLEVQPGGNEQFF. The CDR3 nucleotides read TGCGCCAGCAGCTTGGAGGTCCAACCAGGGGGCAATGAGCAGTTCTTC.

This clone was detected only a few times. The rearrangement uses TRBV12-5 and TRBJ2-1, with D possibly being TRBD2 (6 bases). Germline CDR1 is LGHNT and CDR2 is FRNRAP. Trimming left V 1 base short and J 0 bases short, with 7 bases between. CDR3 length: 15 amino acids. This CDR3 reads CASGLDGSSYNEQFF. CDR3 bases: TGTGCTAGTGGTTTGGACGGGAGCTCCTACAATGAGCAGTTCTTC.

V and J are TRBV6-1 and TRBJ1-4; D unclear. Trimming took off 3 bases at V and 8 bases at J, with 13 bases between the two ends. Germline values: CDR1 MNHNS, CDR2 SASEGT. This CDR3 region has 14 residues. The CDR3, as DNA: TGTGCCAGCAGTGAGTATGGTTTTCAAGAAAAACTGTTTTTT. It codes for CASSEYGFQEKLFF.

The chain uses TRBV10-3 and TRBJ2-2; D is possibly TRBD1 (6 bases). The ends were cut back, 2 bases at V and 6 bases at J, with 10 bases in the middle. The CDR3 length is 14 residues. CDR1 and CDR2 (germline): ENHRY, SYGVKD. The CDR3 DNA is TGTGCCATCAGTGAGCACCAGGGGTCCGGGGAGCTGTTTTTT. Its protein is CAISEHQGSGELFF.

This chain links TRBV5-4 with TRBJ2-7, with D perhaps TRBD1 or TRBD2 (5 bases each). Germline V lookup: CDR1 SGHNT, CDR2 YYREEE (reference sequence). This CDR3 has 15 amino acids. V was cut by 4 bases and J by 3 bases, with 17 bases left in between. The CDR3 bases are TGTGCCAGCAGCCCGGCCGGGACGGAGAACTACGAGCAGTACTTC. Its protein product is CASSPAGTENYEQYF.

The chain joins TRBV5-1 to TRBJ2-6; no clear D. Per the germline V gene, CDR1 is SGHRS and CDR2 is YFSETQ. With 4 bases removed from V and 1 base from J, the gap between germline ends came to 15 bases. CDR3 length: 17 amino acids. The CDR3 loop reads CASSAERHLSGANVLTF. The CDR3 DNA reads TGCGCCAGCAGCGCAGAAAGACACCTATCTGGGGCCAACGTCCTGACTTTC.

This chain joins TRBV5-4 and TRBJ1-1, with TRBD1 identical over 11 bases. The germline V gene encodes CDR1 SGHNT and CDR2 YYREEE (reference sequence). CDR3 length: 15 residues. With 5 bases clipped from V and 5 bases from J, the junction kept 8 bases outside the gene matches. The DNA of the CDR3 is TGTGCCAGCAGGATGGACAGGGGGCGAGGAACTGAAGCTTTCTTT. This gives the protein CASRMDRGRGTEAFF.

The chain uses TRBV11-3 and TRBJ2-2; possibly TRBD1 for D (5 bases). V gave up 5 bases and J gave up 8 bases, with 24 bases separating them. CDR1 and CDR2 from the germline V gene are SGHNT and YENEEA. The CDR3 extends over 17 amino acids. The CDR3 DNA is TGTGCCAGCAGCACCCACAGACAGATCCATTTGATGGGGGAGCTGTTTTTT. Its protein product is CASSTHRQIHLMGELFF.

This rearrangement joins TRBV28 to TRBJ1-1; possible D gene TRBD1, 6 bases. Looked up from germline, CDR1 is MDHEN and CDR2 is SYDVKM. The V gene lost 6 bases and the J gene lost 0 bases, with 11 bases spanning the gap. The CDR3 is 14 amino acids. The CDR3 is CASRKTGLNTEAFF. The DNA of the CDR3 is TGTGCCAGCAGGAAGACAGGTCTGAACACTGAAGCTTTCTTT.

The genes are TRBV5-4 and TRBJ1-4; 7 bases line up with TRBD1. The CDR3 loop spans 14 amino acids. V shed 0 bases, J shed 7 bases, and the junction held 3 bases outside the gene matches. Germline CDR1 is SGHNT and CDR2 is YYREEE (reference sequence). This chain's CDR3 is CASSLGQGGEKLFF. The CDR3 nucleotides are TGTGCCAGCAGCTTGGGACAGGGAGGTGAAAAACTGTTTTTT.

This chain joins TRBV7-2 and TRBJ2-7; 8 positions agree with TRBD1. The germline CDR1 and CDR2 sequences are SGHTA and FQGNSA. Trimming took 6 bases from V and 0 from J; bases not matched to a gene: 1. This CDR3 is 13 amino acids long. The CDR3 loop is CASRDRGSYEQYF. The CDR3 DNA reads TGTGCCAGCAGAGACAGGGGCTCCTACGAGCAGTACTTC.

The chain has TRBV18 and TRBJ2-2; the D is unclear. Germline V gene lookup returns CDR1 KGHSH and CDR2 LQKENI. V was pared by 8 bases and J by 2 bases, with 3 bases between. This CDR3 has 11 residues. The CDR3, as DNA: TGTGCCAGCACCAACACCGGGGAGCTGTTTTTT. Amino acids: CASTNTGELFF.

The chain links TRBV2 to TRBJ2-1, with a possible D match to TRBD2 (6 bases). The CDR3 consists of 14 residues. The ends were cut back, 4 bases at V and 10 bases at J, with 17 bases in the middle. From germline, CDR1 is SNHLY and CDR2 FYNNEI. The chain's CDR3 is CASSGWTTPREQFF. The DNA of the CDR3 is TGTGCCAGCAGTGGATGGACTACGCCCAGGGAGCAGTTCTTC. The entire variable domain, with the rest obtained from reference TRBV2 and TRBJ2-1, is as follows: EPEVTQTPSHQVTQMGQEVILRCVPISNHLYFYWYRQILGQKVEFLVSFYNNEISEKSEIFDDQFSVERPDGSNFTLKIRSTKLEDSAMYFCASSGWTTPREQFFGPGTRLTVL.